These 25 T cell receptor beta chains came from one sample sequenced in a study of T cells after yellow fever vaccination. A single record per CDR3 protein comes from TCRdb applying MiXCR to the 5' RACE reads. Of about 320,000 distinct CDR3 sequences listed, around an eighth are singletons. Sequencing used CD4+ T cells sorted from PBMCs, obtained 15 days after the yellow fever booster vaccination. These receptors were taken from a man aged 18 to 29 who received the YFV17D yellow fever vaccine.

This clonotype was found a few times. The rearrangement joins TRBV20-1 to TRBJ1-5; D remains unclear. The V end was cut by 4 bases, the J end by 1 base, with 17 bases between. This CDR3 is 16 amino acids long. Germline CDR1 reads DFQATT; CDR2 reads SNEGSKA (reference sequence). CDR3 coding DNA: TGCAGTGCTACCGACTTCGCAAAGGGAAGCAATCAGCCCCAGCATTTT. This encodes CSATDFAKGSNQPQHF.

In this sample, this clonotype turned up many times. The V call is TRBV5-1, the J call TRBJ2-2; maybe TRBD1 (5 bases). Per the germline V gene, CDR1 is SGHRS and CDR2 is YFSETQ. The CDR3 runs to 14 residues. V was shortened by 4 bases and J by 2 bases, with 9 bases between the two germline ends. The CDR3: CASSRGHNTGELFF. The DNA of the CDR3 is TGCGCCAGCAGCCGAGGACACAACACCGGGGAGCTGTTTTTT.

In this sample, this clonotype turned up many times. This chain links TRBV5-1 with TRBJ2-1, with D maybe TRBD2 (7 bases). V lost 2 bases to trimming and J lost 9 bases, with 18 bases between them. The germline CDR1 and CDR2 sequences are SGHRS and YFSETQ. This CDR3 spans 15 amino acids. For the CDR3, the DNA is TGCGCCAGCAGCTTCATGGGGGGGCCCCGTATTGAGCAGTTCTTC. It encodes CASSFMGGPRIEQFF.

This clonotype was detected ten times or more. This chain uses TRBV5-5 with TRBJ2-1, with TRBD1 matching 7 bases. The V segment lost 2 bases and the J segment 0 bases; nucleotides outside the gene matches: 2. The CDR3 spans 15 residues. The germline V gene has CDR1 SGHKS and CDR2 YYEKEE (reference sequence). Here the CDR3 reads CASSLGDSSYNEQFF. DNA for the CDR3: TGTGCCAGCAGCTTAGGGGACAGCTCCTACAATGAGCAGTTCTTC.

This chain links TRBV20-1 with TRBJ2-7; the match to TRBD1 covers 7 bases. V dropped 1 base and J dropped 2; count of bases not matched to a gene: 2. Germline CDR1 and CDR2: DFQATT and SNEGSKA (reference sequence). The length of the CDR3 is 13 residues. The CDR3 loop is CSARGDRPYEQYF. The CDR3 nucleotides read TGCAGTGCTAGAGGGGACAGACCCTACGAGCAGTACTTC.

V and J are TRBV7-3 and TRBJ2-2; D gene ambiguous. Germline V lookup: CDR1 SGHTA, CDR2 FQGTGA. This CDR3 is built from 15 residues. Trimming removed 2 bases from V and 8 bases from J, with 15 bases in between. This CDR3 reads CASSLSGTPGGELFF. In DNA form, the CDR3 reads TGTGCCAGCAGCTTATCGGGCACCCCGGGTGGGGAGCTGTTTTTT.

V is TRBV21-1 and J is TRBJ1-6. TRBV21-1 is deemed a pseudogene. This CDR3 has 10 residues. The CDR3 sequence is CASSNGPLHF. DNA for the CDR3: TGTGCCAGCAGCAACGGTCCCCTCCACTTT.

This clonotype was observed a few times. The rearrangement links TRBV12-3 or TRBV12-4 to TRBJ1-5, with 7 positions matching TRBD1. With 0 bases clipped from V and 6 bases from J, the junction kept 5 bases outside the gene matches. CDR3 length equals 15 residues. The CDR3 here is CASSLAPGGSQPQHF. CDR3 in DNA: TGTGCCAGCAGTTTAGCCCCAGGGGGTAGTCAGCCCCAGCATTTT.

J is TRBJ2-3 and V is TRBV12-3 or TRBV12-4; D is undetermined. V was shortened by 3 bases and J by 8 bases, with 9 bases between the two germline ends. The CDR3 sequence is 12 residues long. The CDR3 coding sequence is TGTGCCAGCAGTTTGTCCCTGTTTACGCAGTATTTT. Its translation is CASSLSLFTQYF.

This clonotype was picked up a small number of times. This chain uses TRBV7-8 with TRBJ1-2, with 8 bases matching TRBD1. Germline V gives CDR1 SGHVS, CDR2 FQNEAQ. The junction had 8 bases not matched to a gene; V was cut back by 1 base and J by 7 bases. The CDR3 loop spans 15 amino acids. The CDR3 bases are TGTGCCAGCAGCTTAGTACTTGGGACAGGAGGTGGCTACACCTTC. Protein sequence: CASSLVLGTGGGYTF.

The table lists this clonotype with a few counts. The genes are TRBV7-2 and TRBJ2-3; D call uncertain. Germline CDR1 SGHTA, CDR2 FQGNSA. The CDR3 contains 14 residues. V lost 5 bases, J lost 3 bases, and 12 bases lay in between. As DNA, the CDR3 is TGTGCCAGCAGCCCGCCGATTTTGACAGATACGCAGTATTTT. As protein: CASSPPILTDTQYF.

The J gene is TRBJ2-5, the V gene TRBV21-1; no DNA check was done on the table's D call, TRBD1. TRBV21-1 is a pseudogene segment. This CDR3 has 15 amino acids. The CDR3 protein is CASSKDREHGETQYF. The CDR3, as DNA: TGTGCCAGCAGCAAGGACAGGGAGCACGGGGAGACCCAGTACTTC.

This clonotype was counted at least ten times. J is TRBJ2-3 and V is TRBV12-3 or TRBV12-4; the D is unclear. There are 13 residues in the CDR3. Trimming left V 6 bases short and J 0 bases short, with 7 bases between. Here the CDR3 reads CASSGSSTDTQYF. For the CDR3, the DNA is TGTGCCAGCAGCGGATCTAGCACAGATACGCAGTATTTT.

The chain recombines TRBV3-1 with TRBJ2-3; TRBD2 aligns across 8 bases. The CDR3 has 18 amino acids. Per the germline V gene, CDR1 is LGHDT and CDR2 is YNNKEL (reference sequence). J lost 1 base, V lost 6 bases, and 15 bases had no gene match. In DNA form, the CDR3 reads TGTGCCAGCAGTCGAGGAGCGGGGGCTTACGGGGGCACAGATACGCAGTATTTT. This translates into CASSRGAGAYGGTDTQYF.

For the CDR3, the DNA is TGTGCCAGCAGCCAACTTACCGGTTTCAATGAGCAGTTCTTC. Translation: CASSQLTGFNEQFF. This sequence joins TRBV3-1 and TRBJ2-1; D is undetermined. Germline CDR1 reads LGHDT; CDR2 reads YNNKEL (reference sequence). There are 14 residues in the CDR3. V lost 2 bases and J lost 6, with 11 bases in between.

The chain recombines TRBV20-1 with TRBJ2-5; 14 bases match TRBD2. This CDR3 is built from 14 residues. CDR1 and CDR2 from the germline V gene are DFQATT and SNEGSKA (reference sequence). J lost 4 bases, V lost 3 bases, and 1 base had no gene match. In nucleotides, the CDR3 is TGCAGTGCTAGTGGACTAGCGGGGGGAGAGACCCAGTACTTC. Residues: CSASGLAGGETQYF.

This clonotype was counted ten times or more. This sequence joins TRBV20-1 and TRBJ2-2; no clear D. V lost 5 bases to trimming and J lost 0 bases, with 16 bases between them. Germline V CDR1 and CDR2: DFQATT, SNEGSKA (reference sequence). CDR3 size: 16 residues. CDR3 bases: TGCAGTGCTTATGTGGCAGGAAAGTCGAACACCGGGGAGCTGTTTTTT. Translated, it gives CSAYVAGKSNTGELFF.

In DNA, the CDR3 is TGCGCCAGCGGGCGGGACATCGGGACAGATACGCAGTATTTT. Its translation is CASGRDIGTDTQYF. The chain recombines TRBV5-1 with TRBJ2-3; D is possibly TRBD1 or TRBD2 (6 bases each). Germline V gene data show CDR1 as SGHRS and CDR2 as YFSETQ. V lost 7 bases to trimming and J lost 3 bases, with 15 bases between them. The CDR3 contains 14 residues.

The DNA of the CDR3 is TGTGCCAGCAGCGTAGAGTGGACAGCAGATTCACCCCTCCACTTT. Amino acids: CASSVEWTADSPLHF. This sequence joins TRBV9 and TRBJ1-6; weak D call: TRBD1 (6 bases). The CDR3 extends over 15 amino acids. V lost 0 bases and J lost 8, with 12 bases in between. The germline V gene encodes CDR1 SGDLS and CDR2 YYNGEE.

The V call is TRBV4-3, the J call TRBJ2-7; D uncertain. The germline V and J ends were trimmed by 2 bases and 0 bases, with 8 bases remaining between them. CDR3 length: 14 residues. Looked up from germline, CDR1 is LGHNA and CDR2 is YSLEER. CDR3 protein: CASSQLPVSYEQYV. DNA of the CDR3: TGCGCCAGCAGCCAACTTCCAGTCTCCTACGAGCAGTACGTC.

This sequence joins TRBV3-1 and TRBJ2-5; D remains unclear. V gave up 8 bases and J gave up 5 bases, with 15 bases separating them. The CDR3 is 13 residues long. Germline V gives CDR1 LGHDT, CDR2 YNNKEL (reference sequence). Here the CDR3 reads CASDRRFGETQYF. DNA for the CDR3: TGTGCCAGCGATCGACGGTTCGGGGAGACCCAGTACTTC.

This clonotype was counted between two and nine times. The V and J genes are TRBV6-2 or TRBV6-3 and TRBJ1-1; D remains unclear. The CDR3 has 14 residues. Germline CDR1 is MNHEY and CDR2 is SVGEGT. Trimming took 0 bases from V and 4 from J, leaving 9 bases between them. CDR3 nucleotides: TGTGCCAGCAGTTACTCGGAGTGGGGCACTGAAGCTTTCTTT. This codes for CASSYSEWGTEAFF.

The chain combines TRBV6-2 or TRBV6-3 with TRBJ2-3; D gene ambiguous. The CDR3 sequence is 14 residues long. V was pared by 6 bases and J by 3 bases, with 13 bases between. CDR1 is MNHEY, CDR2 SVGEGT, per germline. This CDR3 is CASSRPQETDTQYF. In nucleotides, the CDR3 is TGTGCCAGCAGCCGCCCCCAGGAGACAGATACGCAGTATTTT.

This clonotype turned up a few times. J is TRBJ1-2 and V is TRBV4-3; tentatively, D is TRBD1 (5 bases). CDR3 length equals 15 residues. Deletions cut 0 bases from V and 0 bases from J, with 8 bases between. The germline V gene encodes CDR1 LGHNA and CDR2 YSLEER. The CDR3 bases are TGCGCCAGCAGCCAAGATGGGGCATCTAACTATGGCTACACCTTC. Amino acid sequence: CASSQDGASNYGYTF.

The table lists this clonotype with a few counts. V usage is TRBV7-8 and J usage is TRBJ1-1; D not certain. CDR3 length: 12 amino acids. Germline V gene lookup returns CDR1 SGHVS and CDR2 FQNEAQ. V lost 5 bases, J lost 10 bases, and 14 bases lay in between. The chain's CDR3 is CASSRTDRRAFF. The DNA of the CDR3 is TGTGCCAGCAGCCGGACGGATAGGAGAGCTTTCTTT. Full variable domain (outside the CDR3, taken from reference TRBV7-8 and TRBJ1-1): GAGVSQSPRYKVAKRGQDVALRCDPISGHVSLFWYQQALGQGPEFLTYFQNEAQLDKSGLPSDRFFAERPEGSVSTLKIQRTQQEDSAVYLCASSRTDRRAFFGQGTRLTVV.